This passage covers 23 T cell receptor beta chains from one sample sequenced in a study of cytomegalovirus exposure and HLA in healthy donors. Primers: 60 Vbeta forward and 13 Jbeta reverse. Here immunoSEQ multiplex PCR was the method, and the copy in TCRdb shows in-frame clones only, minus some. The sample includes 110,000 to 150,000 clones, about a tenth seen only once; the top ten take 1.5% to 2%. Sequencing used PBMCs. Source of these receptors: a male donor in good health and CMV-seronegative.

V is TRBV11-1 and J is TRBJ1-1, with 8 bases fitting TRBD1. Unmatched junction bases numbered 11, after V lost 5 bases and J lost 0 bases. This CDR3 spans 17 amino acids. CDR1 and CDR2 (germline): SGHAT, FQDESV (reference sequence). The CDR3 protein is CASSSPTGASMNTEAFF. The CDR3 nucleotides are TGTGCCAGCAGCAGTCCGACAGGGGCGTCCATGAACACTGAAGCTTTCTTT.

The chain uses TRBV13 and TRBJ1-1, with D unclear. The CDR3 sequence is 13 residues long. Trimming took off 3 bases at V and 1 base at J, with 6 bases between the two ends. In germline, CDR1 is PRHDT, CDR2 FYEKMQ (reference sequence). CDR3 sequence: CASSFLRNTEAFF. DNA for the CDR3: TGTGCCAGCAGCTTCCTCAGGAACACTGAAGCTTTCTTT.

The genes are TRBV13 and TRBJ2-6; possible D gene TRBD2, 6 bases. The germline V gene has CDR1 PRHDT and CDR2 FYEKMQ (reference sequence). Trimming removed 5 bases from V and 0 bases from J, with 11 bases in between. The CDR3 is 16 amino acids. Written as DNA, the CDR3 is TGTGCCAGCAGCCGTGGAGGGAGCTCTGGGGCCAACGTCCTGACTTTC. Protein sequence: CASSRGGSSGANVLTF.

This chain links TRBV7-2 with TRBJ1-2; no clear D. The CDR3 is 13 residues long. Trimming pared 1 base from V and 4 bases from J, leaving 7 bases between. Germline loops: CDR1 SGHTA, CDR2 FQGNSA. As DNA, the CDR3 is TGTGCCAGCAGCTTAGGACTCCTCTATGGCTACACCTTC. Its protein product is CASSLGLLYGYTF.

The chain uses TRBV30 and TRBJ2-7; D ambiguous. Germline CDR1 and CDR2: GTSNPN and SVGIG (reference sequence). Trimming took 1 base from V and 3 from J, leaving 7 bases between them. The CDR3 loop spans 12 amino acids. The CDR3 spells CAWSATGYEQYF. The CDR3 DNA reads TGTGCCTGGAGTGCAACTGGCTACGAGCAGTACTTC.

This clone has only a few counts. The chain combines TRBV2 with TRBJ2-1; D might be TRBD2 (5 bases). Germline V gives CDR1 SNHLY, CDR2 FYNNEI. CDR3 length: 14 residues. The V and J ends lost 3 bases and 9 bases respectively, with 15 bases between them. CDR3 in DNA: TGTGCCAGCAGTGAGTTGACACTAGAAGGTGAGCAGTTCTTC. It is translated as CASSELTLEGEQFF.

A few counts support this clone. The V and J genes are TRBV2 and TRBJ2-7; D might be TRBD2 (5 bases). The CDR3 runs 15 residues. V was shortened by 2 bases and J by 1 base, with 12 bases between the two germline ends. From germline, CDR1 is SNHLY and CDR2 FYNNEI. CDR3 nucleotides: TGTGCCAGCAGTGAAATAGGGAGCCAATCCTACGAGCAGTACTTC. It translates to CASSEIGSQSYEQYF.

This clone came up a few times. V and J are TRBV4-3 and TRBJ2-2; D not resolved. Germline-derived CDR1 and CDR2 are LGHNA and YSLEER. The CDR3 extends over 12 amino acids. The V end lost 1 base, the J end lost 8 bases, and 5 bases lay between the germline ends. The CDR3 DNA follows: TGCGCCAGCAGCCAAGTTTCGGGGGAGCTGTTTTTT. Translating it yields CASSQVSGELFF.

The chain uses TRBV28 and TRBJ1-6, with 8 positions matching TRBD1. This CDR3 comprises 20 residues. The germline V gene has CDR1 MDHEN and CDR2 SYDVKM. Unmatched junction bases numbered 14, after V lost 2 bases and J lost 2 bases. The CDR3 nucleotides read TGTGCCAGCAGTTTAATGAGGACAGGGTCCCTACTCCCCTATAATTCACCCCTCCACTTT. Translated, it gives CASSLMRTGSLLPYNSPLHF.

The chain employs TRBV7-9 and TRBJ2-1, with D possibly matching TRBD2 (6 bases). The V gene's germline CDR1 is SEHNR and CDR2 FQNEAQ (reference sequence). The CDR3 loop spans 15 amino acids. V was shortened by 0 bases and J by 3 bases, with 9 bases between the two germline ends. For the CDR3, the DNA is TGTGCCAGCAGCTTAGCGCCGGGACTCTACAATGAGCAGTTCTTC. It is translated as CASSLAPGLYNEQFF.

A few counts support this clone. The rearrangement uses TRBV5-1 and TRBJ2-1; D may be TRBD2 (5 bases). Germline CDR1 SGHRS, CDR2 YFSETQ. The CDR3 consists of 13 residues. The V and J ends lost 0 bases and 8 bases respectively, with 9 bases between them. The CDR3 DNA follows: TGCGCCAGCAGCTTGGGGACTCAGGATGAGCAGTTCTTC. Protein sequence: CASSLGTQDEQFF. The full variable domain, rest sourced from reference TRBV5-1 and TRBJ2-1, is KAGVTQTPRYLIKTRGQQVTLSCSPISGHRSVSWYQQTPGQGLQFLFEYFSETQRNKGNFPGRFSGRQFSNSRSEMNVSTLELGDSALYLCASSLGTQDEQFFGPGTRLTVL.

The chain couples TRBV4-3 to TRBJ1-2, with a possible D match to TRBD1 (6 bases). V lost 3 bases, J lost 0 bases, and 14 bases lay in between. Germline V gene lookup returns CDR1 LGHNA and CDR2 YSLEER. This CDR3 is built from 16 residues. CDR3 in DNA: TGCGCCAGCAGCCATCCAGGGGAGCTCCCTAACTATGGCTACACCTTC. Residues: CASSHPGELPNYGYTF.

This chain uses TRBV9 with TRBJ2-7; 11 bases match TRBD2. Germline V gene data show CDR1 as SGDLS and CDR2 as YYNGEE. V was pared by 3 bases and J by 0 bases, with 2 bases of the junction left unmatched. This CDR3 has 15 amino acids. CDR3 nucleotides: TGTGCCAGCAGCGGGGGACTAGCGGCCTCCTACGAGCAGTACTTC. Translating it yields CASSGGLAASYEQYF.

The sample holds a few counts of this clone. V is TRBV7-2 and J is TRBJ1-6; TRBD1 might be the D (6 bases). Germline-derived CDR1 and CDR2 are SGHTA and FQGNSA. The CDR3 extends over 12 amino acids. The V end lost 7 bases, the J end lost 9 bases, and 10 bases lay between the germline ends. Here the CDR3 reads CASKAGASPLHF. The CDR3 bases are TGTGCCAGCAAAGCAGGGGCTTCACCCCTCCACTTT.

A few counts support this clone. CDR3 amino acids: CASASGRGRRSYNEQFF. CDR3 coding DNA: TGTGCCAGCGCTAGCGGGAGAGGTAGACGCTCCTACAATGAGCAGTTCTTC. This sequence joins TRBV11-2 and TRBJ2-1; TRBD2 matches at 10 bases. Germline-derived CDR1 and CDR2 are SGHAT and FQNNGV. V lost 8 bases, J lost 0 bases, and 10 bases stayed unmatched. The CDR3 consists of 17 residues.

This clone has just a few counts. CDR3 in DNA: TGCAGCGTTGAAGGTCCTGACACTGAAGCTTTCTTT. It specifies CSVEGPDTEAFF. The chain has TRBV29-1 and TRBJ1-1; D not certain. Per germline, CDR1 SQVTM and CDR2 ANQGSEA. V was clipped by 1 base and J by 3 bases, with 6 bases between them. The CDR3 consists of 12 residues.

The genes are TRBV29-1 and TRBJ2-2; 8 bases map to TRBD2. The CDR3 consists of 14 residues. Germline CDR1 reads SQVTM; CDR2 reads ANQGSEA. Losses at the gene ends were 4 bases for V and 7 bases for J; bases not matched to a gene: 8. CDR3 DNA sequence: TGCAGCGTTGGGGGACTAGAGGGGCGCGGGGAGCTGTTTTTT. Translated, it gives CSVGGLEGRGELFF.

CDR3 bases: TGTGCCAGCAGCGCCCCTGCCCCGGAGACCATATATTTT. Translation gives CASSAPAPETIYF. The chain links TRBV4-2 to TRBJ1-3; no reliable D call. From germline, CDR1 is LGHNA and CDR2 YNFKEQ. The CDR3 totals 13 residues. With 5 bases removed from V and 10 bases from J, the gap between germline ends came to 15 bases.

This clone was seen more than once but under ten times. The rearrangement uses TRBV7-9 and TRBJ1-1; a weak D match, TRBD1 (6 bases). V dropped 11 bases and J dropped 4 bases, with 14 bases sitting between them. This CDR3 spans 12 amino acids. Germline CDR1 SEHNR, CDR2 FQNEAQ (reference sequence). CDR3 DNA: TGTGCCGCAACAGGGAGGGTCACTGAAGCTTTCTTT. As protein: CAATGRVTEAFF.

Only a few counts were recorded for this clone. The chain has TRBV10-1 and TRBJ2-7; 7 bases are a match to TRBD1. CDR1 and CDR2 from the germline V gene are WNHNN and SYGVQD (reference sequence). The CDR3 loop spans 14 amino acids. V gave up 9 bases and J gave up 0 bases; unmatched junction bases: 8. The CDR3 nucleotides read TGCGCCAGTACTAAGGGGGCACCCTCCTACGAGCAGTACTTC. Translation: CASTKGAPSYEQYF.

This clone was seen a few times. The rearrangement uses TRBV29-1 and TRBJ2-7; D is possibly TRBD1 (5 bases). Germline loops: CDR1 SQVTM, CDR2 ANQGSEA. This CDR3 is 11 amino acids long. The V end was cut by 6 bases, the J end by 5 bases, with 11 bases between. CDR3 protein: CSVLRRDEQYF. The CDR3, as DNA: TGCAGCGTCCTCCGCAGGGACGAGCAGTACTTC.

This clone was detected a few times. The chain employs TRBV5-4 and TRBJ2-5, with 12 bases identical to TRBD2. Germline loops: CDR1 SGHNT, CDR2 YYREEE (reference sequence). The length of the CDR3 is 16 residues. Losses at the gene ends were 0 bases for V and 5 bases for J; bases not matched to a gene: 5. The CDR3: CASSLGLAGAGETQYF. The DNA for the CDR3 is TGTGCCAGCAGCTTGGGACTAGCGGGAGCTGGGGAGACCCAGTACTTC. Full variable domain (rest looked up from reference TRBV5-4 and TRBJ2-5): ETGVTQSPTHLIKTRGQQVTLRCSSQSGHNTVSWYQQALGQGPQFIFQYYREEENGRGNFPPRFSGLQFPNYSSELNVNALELDDSALYLCASSLGLAGAGETQYFGPGTRLLVL.

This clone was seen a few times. The DNA for the CDR3 is TGTGCCAGCAGCCGTTCGACAGATACTAGCACAGATACGCAGTATTTT. This translates into CASSRSTDTSTDTQYF. The chain links TRBV7-9 to TRBJ2-3; D is perhaps TRBD1 (5 bases). The V end lost 5 bases, the J end lost 0 bases, and 15 bases lay between the germline ends. The CDR3 sequence is 16 residues long. Germline-derived CDR1 and CDR2 are SEHNR and FQNEAQ (reference sequence).